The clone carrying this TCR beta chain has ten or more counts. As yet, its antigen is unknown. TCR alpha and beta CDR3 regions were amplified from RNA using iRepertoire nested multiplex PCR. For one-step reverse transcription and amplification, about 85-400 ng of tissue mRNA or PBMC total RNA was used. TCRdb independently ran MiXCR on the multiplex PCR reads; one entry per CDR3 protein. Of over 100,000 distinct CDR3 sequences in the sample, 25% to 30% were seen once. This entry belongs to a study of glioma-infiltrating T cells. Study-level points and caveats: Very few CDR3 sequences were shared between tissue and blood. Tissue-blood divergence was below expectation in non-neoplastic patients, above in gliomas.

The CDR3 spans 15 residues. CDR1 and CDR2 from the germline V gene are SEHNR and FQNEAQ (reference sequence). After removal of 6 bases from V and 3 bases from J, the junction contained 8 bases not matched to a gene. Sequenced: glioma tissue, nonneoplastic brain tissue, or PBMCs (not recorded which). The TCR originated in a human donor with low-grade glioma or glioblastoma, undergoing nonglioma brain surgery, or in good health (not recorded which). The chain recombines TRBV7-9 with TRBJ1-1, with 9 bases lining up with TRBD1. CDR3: CASSNTGGWDTEAFF. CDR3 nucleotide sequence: TGTGCCAGCAGTAACACAGGGGGCTGGGACACTGAAGCTTTCTTT.